The 18 T cell receptor beta chains below all came from one sample that was sequenced in a study of shared clonotypes between healthy human individuals. Only in-frame clones appear in the TCRdb table, and some are missing; sequencing was by immunoSEQ multiplex PCR. The sample lists 500,000 to 650,000 clones, roughly 79% seen once, with more than 10% in the top ten. Sequenced: PBMCs. Receptor source: a woman between 40 and 50 years old in good health. Some clones in this sample may be carry-over from other donors' samples.

This clone came up a few times. This chain joins TRBV15 and TRBJ1-2; D is unresolved. Trimming took off 4 bases at V and 8 bases at J, with 8 bases between the two ends. Germline V lookup: CDR1 LNHNV, CDR2 YYDKDF (reference sequence). The CDR3 runs to 11 residues. CDR3: CATSNGRGYTF. In DNA, the CDR3 is TGTGCCACCAGCAACGGGAGGGGCTACACCTTC.

The CDR3 DNA follows: TGCAGCGTGGGAGGAGGGACGTACAATGAGCAGTTCTTC. It codes for CSVGGGTYNEQFF. The chain carries TRBV29-1 and TRBJ2-1, with D perhaps matching TRBD2 (6 bases). The V end was cut by 6 bases, the J end by 4 bases, with 13 bases between. Germline assignment: CDR1 SQVTM and CDR2 ANQGSEA. The CDR3 runs to 13 residues.

This clone was found a few times. The V and J genes are TRBV19 and TRBJ2-3; D is unresolved. Germline assignment: CDR1 LNHDA and CDR2 SQIVND (reference sequence). V lost 7 bases to trimming and J lost 6 bases, with 20 bases between them. This CDR3 has 15 amino acids. CDR3 protein: CASTLTSSKGDTQYF. The CDR3 DNA sequence: TGTGCCAGTACCCTAACCTCAAGCAAAGGGGATACGCAGTATTTT.

The CDR3: CASSPWGATSSYEQYF. CDR3 DNA: TGTGCCAGCAGCCCATGGGGGGCCACCAGCTCCTACGAGCAGTACTTC. V is TRBV7-2 and J is TRBJ2-7; perhaps D is TRBD1 or TRBD2 (6 bases each). CDR1 and CDR2 (germline): SGHTA, FQGNSA. V was trimmed by 5 bases and J by 0 bases, leaving 17 bases between them. The CDR3 contains 16 residues.

This chain connects TRBV2 to TRBJ2-5; tentatively, D is TRBD2 (5 bases). The CDR3 totals 15 residues. V dropped 8 bases and J dropped 5 bases, with 21 bases sitting between them. Germline CDR1 SNHLY, CDR2 FYNNEI. The CDR3 loop reads CASLRPAERKETQYF. Written as DNA, the CDR3 is TGTGCCAGCCTCCGACCAGCGGAACGAAAGGAGACCCAGTACTTC.

This chain connects TRBV7-2 to TRBJ1-1, with TRBD1 identical over 9 bases. Germline V gives CDR1 SGHTA, CDR2 FQGNSA. This CDR3 is 15 amino acids long. V was clipped by 7 bases and J by 0 bases; unmatched bases: 6. CDR3 in amino acids: CASNRQGGMNTEAFF. CDR3 nucleotide sequence: TGTGCCAGCAACCGACAGGGGGGGATGAACACTGAAGCTTTCTTT. The full variable domain, rest sourced from reference TRBV7-2 and TRBJ1-1, is GAGVSQSPSNKVTEKGKDVELRCDPISGHTALYWYRQSLGQGLEFLIYFQGNSAPDKSGLPSDRFSAERTGGSVSTLTIQRTQQEDSAVYLCASNRQGGMNTEAFFGQGTRLTVV.

The J gene is TRBJ2-4, the V gene TRBV2; no clear D. The CDR3 is 16 amino acids. Between the trimmed V and J ends, which lost 5 bases and 0 bases, there was a span of 14 bases. CDR1 is SNHLY, CDR2 FYNNEI, per germline. The CDR3: CASSPGGGVAKNIQYF. In nucleotides, the CDR3 is TGTGCCAGCAGTCCCGGCGGCGGTGTAGCCAAAAACATTCAGTACTTC. Using reference TRBV2 and TRBJ2-4 for the parts outside the CDR3, the full variable domain is EPEVTQTPSHQVTQMGQEVILRCVPISNHLYFYWYRQILGQKVEFLVSFYNNEISEKSEIFDDQFSVERPDGSNFTLKIRSTKLEDSAMYFCASSPGGGVAKNIQYFGAGTRLSVL.

The V and J genes are TRBV27 and TRBJ2-3; the D is unclear. Trimming stripped 5 bases from V and 10 bases from J, with 16 bases between. Germline V gene sequence: CDR1 MNHEY, CDR2 SMNVEV (reference sequence). This CDR3 is built from 13 residues. The CDR3 region is CASSPGPRRPQYF. The CDR3 region has the DNA TGTGCCAGCAGTCCAGGACCCCGAAGGCCGCAGTATTTT.

This chain joins TRBV18 and TRBJ1-1; 10 bases line up with TRBD1. CDR1 and CDR2 from the germline V gene are KGHSH and LQKENI. This CDR3 spans 15 amino acids. V shed 3 bases, J shed 4 bases, and the junction held 5 bases outside the gene matches. In DNA form, the CDR3 reads TGTGCCAGCTCACCCGAAGGGGACAGGGGCACTGAAGCTTTCTTT. Translation: CASSPEGDRGTEAFF.

This clone was found many times. CDR3 sequence: CASSPQPAGEKLFF. In nucleotides, the CDR3 is TGTGCCAGCAGCCCCCAACCGGCGGGGGAAAAACTGTTTTTT. The rearrangement uses TRBV11-2 and TRBJ1-4, with D hard to call. Germline loops: CDR1 SGHAT, CDR2 FQNNGV. Deletions cut 5 bases from V and 8 bases from J, with 15 bases between. CDR3 length: 14 amino acids.

Regarding this clone: A junction end diverges from the germline sequence, so it may reflect a read error. Other nucleotide sequences in the sample specify the same CDR3. The chain couples TRBV6-5 to TRBJ2-7, with TRBD1 matching over 7 bases. The V gene's germline CDR1 is MNHEY and CDR2 SVGAGI. There are 12 residues in the CDR3. CDR3 sequence: CASSRQGYEQYF. CDR3 coding DNA: TGTGCAAGCAGTCGACAGGGCTACGAGCAGTACTTC.

The chain links TRBV27 to TRBJ2-3; TRBD2 might be the D (6 bases). The CDR3 consists of 14 residues. Trimming left V 6 bases short and J 2 bases short, with 12 bases between. Germline CDR1 and CDR2: MNHEY and SMNVEV (reference sequence). The CDR3 reads CASRAGTPTDTQYF. The DNA of the CDR3 is TGTGCCAGCAGAGCCGGGACTCCCACAGATACGCAGTATTTT.

This sequence joins TRBV27 and TRBJ1-4; TRBD1 is a possible D gene (5 bases). The CDR3 covers 15 residues. The germline V gene has CDR1 MNHEY and CDR2 SMNVEV (reference sequence). Trimming stripped 6 bases from V and 8 bases from J, with 19 bases between. The CDR3 sequence: CASSPGHLGIEKLFF. CDR3 nucleotides: TGTGCCAGCAGCCCAGGACATTTGGGGATAGAAAAACTGTTTTTT.

This clone appeared a few times. J is TRBJ1-2 and V is TRBV5-1, with D possibly matching TRBD1 (5 bases). V lost 7 bases and J lost 5, with 21 bases in between. The CDR3 is 15 residues long. From germline, CDR1 is SGHRS and CDR2 YFSETQ. The CDR3 coding sequence is TGCGCCAGCCGTACCGGGGCCGAGGCTGTATATGGCTACACCTTC. Amino acids: CASRTGAEAVYGYTF. Combining the CDR3 with reference TRBV5-1 and TRBJ1-2 gives the whole variable domain KAGVTQTPRYLIKTRGQQVTLSCSPISGHRSVSWYQQTPGQGLQFLFEYFSETQRNKGNFPGRFSGRQFSNSRSEMNVSTLELGDSALYLCASRTGAEAVYGYTFGSGTRLTVV.

This clone was recorded a few times. The V call is TRBV5-8, the J call TRBJ2-2; possibly TRBD2 for D (6 bases). Trimming cost V 0 bases and J 6 bases, with 9 bases left between them. CDR3 length: 14 amino acids. Germline V gene lookup returns CDR1 SGHTS and CDR2 YDEGEE. The chain's CDR3 is CASSLGLDSGELFF. The CDR3 DNA follows: TGTGCCAGCAGCTTGGGACTAGATTCCGGGGAGCTGTTTTTT.

Concerning this clone: Other DNA sequences in the same sample also yield this CDR3. The chain has TRBV19 and TRBJ2-7; 7 bases are shared with TRBD1. With V trimmed by 1 base and J by 3 bases, 3 bases remained unmatched. The CDR3 sequence is 14 residues long. Germline CDR1 reads LNHDA; CDR2 reads SQIVND (reference sequence). CDR3 bases: TGTGCCAGTAGTATAGGGACAGGAGGCTACGAGCAGTACTTC. This codes for CASSIGTGGYEQYF.

This chain uses TRBV7-3 with TRBJ2-2; a possible D gene is TRBD2 (5 bases). CDR1 is SGHTA, CDR2 FQGTGA, per germline. Trimming removed 2 bases from V and 6 bases from J, with 10 bases in between. The CDR3 is 14 amino acids. CDR3 DNA: TGTGCCAGCAGCTTAGCCCTGGGAGCCGGGGAGCTGTTTTTT. This translates into CASSLALGAGELFF.

In the case of this clone: Other nucleotide sequences in the sample specify the same CDR3. The chain is built from TRBV18 and TRBJ2-7, with 9 bases aligning to TRBD2. The CDR3 length is 14 residues. Germline V CDR1 and CDR2: KGHSH, LQKENI. V lost 2 bases, J lost 2 bases, and 1 base stayed unmatched. The DNA for the CDR3 is TGTGCCAGCTCACCAGCTAGCGGGACCTACGAGCAGTACTTC. As protein: CASSPASGTYEQYF.